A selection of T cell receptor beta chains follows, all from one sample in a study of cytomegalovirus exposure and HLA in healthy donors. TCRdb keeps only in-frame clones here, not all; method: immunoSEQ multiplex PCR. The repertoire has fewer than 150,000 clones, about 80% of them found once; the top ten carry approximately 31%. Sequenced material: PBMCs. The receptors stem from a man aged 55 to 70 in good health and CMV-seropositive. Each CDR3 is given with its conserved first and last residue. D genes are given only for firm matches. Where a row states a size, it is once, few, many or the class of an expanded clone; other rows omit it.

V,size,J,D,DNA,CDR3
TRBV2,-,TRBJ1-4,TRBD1,TGTGCCAGCAGTGCCTCCGGGACAGGGGGGGAAAAACTGTTTTTT,CASSASGTGGEKLFF
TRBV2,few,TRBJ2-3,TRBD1,TGTGCCAGACAGGGGGCTAGCACAGATACGCAGTATTTT,CARQGASTDTQYF
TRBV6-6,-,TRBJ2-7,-,TGTGCCAGCAGTACCCCGACAGCGACCTACGAGCAGTACTTC,CASSTPTATYEQYF
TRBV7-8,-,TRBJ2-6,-,TGTGCCAGCAGCTCGCAAAGCGGGGCCAACGTCCTGACTTTC,CASSSQSGANVLTF
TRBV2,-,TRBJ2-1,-,TGTGCCAGCATCCCGACAGCGACCTGGGATGAGCAGTTCTTC,CASIPTATWDEQFF
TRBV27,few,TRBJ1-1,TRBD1,TGTGCCAGCAGCAAAACAGGGGAGCGGGCAAACACTGAAGCTTTCTTT,CASSKTGERANTEAFF
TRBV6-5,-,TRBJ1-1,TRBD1,TGTGCCAGCAAGGGGACAGGGGGCAACACTGAAGCTTTCTTT,CASKGTGGNTEAFF
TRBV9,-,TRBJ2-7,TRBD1,TGTGCCAGCAGCGTCCGGACAGGAAATTTAGACGAGCAGTACTTC,CASSVRTGNLDEQYF
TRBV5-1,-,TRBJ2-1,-,TGCGCCAGCAGCCGCGCAGGGGCTAGCTCCTACAATGAGCAGTTCTTC,CASSRAGASSYNEQFF
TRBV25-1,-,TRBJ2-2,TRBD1,TGTGCCAGCAGTGGTCAGGGGGCAGTCGGGGAGCTGTTTTTT,CASSGQGAVGELFF
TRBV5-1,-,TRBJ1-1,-,TGCGCCAGCAGTCGTGGACAGAATCCTTCGAACACTGAAGCTTTCTTT,CASSRGQNPSNTEAFF
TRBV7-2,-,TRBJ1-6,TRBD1,TGTGCCAGCAGCCCGGGACAGGGGGGTAATTCACCCCTCCACTTT,CASSPGQGGNSPLHF
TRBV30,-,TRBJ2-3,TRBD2,TGTGCCTGGAGTGGGACTAGCGCATCAGATACGCAGTATTTT,CAWSGTSASDTQYF
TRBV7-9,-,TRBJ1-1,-,TGTGCCAGCGCTGCAGAGGCGAACACTGAAGCTTTCTTT,CASAAEANTEAFF
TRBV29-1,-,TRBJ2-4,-,TGCAGCGTTGGGTTTTTCGGGCAAGGGGACATTCAGTACTTC,CSVGFFGQGDIQYF
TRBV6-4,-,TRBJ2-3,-,TGTGCCAGCAGTGACCCCGACGGGGTAACGGATACGCAGTATTTT,CASSDPDGVTDTQYF
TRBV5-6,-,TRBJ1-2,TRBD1,TGTGCCAGCAGCTCACAGGGACAGGGAATCTATGGCTACACCTTC,CASSSQGQGIYGYTF
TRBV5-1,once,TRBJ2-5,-,TGCGCCAGCAGCTTGGCCCCTTGGCAGCGCGGAGAGACCCAGTACTTC,CASSLAPWQRGETQYF
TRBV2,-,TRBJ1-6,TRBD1,TGTGCCAGCAGGACTGACAGGGGCAATTCACCCCTCCACTTT,CASRTDRGNSPLHF
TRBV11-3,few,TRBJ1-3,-,TGTGCCAGCAGCCCTACTACCGGAAACACCATATATTTT,CASSPTTGNTIYF
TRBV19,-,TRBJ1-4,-,TGTGCCAGTAGTACCCTGCAGGCGAGTAATGAAAAACTGTTTTTT,CASSTLQASNEKLFF
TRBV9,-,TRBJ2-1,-,TGTGCCAGCGCTAGGAGCTCCTACAATGAGCAGTTCTTC,CASARSSYNEQFF
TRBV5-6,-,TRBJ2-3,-,TGTGCCAGCAGCTTGGCTCGCGGTCGCGGGCCAGATACGCAGTATTTT,CASSLARGRGPDTQYF
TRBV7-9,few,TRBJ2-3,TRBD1,TGTGCCAGCAGCTTGAGGGGGCGGGGCACAGATACGCAGTATTTT,CASSLRGRGTDTQYF
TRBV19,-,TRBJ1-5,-,TGTGCCAGTAGTATATTTCCTGGGGACTATAGCAATCAGCCCCAGCATTTT,CASSIFPGDYSNQPQHF
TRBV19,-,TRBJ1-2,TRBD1,TGTGCCAGTAGGGTGGGACAGGCCAGCGATGGCTACACCTTC,CASRVGQASDGYTF
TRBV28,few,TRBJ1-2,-,TGTGCCAGCAGACCCACTTTCTATGGCTACACCTTC,CASRPTFYGYTF
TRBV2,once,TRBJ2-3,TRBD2,TGTGCCAGCAGTGGGCGGGGGGACACAGATACGCAGTATTTT,CASSGRGDTDTQYF
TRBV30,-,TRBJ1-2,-,TGTGCCTGGAGGCCCAGGGTGATCTATGGCTACACCTTC,CAWRPRVIYGYTF
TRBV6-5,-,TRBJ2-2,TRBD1,TGTGCCAGCTACGGACAGGGGGCTTACACCGGGGAGCTGTTTTTT,CASYGQGAYTGELFF
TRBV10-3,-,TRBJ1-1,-,TGTGCCACCCTGCACGGGAACACTGAAGCTTTCTTT,CATLHGNTEAFF
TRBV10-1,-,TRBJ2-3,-,TGCGCCAGCAGCCTCAGGGTCGCAGATACGCAGTATTTT,CASSLRVADTQYF
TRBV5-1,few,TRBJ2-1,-,TGCGCCAGTACGGGTGCCGGGGACAAGGCCTACAATGAGCAGTTCTTC,CASTGAGDKAYNEQFF
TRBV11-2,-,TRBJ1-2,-,TGTGCCAGCAGCTTCGACAGCAACTATGGCTACACCTTC,CASSFDSNYGYTF
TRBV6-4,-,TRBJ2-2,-,TGTGCCAGCAGTTCCGAGGACGGGGCCGGGGAGCTGTTTTTT,CASSSEDGAGELFF
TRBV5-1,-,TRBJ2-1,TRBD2,TGCGCCAGCAGCTACGGGACTACCTCCTACAATGAGCAGTTCTTC,CASSYGTTSYNEQFF
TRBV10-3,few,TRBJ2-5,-,TGTGCCATCAGTAGCAGGGAAGAGACCCAGTACTTC,CAISSREETQYF
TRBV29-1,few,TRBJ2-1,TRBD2,TGCAGCGCCCTAGGGGGAGCGGGAGATAGTTACAATGAGCAGTTCTTC,CSALGGAGDSYNEQFF
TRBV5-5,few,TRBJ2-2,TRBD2,TGTGCCAGCAGCTTGGCGGCGGGGGGGCTCGGCGGGGAGCTGTTTTTT,CASSLAAGGLGGELFF
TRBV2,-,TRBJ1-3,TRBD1,TGTGCCAGCAGACAGGGGGGACCAGTAGACTCTGGAAACACCATATATTTT,CASRQGGPVDSGNTIYF
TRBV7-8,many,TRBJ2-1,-,TGTGCCAGCAGCTCGAGAGGGTCACACAATGAGCAGTTCTTC,CASSSRGSHNEQFF
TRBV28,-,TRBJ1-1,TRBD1,TGTGCCAGCAGAGGGTCCCCTTCCGGGACAGGGAGCACTGAAGCTTTCTTT,CASRGSPSGTGSTEAFF
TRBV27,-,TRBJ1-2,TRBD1,TGTGCCAGCAGTAGGGACAGCGCTAACTATGGCTACACCTTC,CASSRDSANYGYTF
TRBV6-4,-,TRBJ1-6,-,TGTGCCACCTCAGAGGGTTATCATTCACCCCTCCACTTT,CATSEGYHSPLHF
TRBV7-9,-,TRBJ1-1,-,TGTGCCAGCAGCTTAGGGGGAGCTGGCGGGAACACTGAAGCTTTCTTT,CASSLGGAGGNTEAFF
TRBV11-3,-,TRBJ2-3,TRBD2,TGTGCCAGCAGTCCTAGCGGACTCACAGATACGCAGTATTTT,CASSPSGLTDTQYF
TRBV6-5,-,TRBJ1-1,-,TGTGCCAGCAGAACTTTCGGGGGAGGCACTGAAGCTTTCTTT,CASRTFGGGTEAFF